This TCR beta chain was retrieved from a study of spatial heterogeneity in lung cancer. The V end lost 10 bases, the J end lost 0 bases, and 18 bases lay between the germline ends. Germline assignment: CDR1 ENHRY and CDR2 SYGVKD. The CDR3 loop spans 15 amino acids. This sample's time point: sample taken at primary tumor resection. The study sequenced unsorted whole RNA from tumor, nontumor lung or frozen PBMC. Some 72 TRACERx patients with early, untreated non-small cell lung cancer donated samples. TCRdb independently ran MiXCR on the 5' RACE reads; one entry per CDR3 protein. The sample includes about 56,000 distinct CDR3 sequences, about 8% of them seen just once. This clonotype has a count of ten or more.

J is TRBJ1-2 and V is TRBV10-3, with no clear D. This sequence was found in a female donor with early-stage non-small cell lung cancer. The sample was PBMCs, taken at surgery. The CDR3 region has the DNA TGTGCCACCCAGGCGGCCGAAACCTCTAACTATGGCTACACCTTC. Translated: CATQAAETSNYGYTF.